The TCR beta chain under discussion was sequenced for a study of T cells and Merkel cell carcinoma outcomes. Study-level points and caveats: Merkel cell carcinoma outcomes were reportedly predicted by repertoire and T-cell density.

Clones were sequenced by immunoSEQ multiplex PCR, and TCRdb holds only the in-frame ones, with some missing. The sample has about 19,000 clones, about four fifths seen once. Worth noting for this clone: Antigen unknown.

The sequence was obtained from a human donor with Merkel cell carcinoma. The sequencing input was tumor tissue from Merkel cell carcinoma.

The CDR3 sequence is CASLSGGALDTQYF. The CDR3 bases are TGTGCCAGCTTAAGCGGGGGGGCGTTGGATACGCAGTATTTT. The chain employs TRBV6-1 and TRBJ2-3, with 10 bases matching TRBD2. The V segment lost 8 bases and the J segment 6 bases; nucleotides outside the gene matches: 8. The CDR3 length is 14 residues. Germline CDR1 is MNHNS and CDR2 is SASEGT.